Sequencing of this T cell receptor (beta chain) was carried out in a study of blood T cell repertoires in COVID-19. Background on the study: Sources were T cells, B-cell-depleted T cells, or PBMCs; the material itself was cDNA or gDNA.

Per the study methods: Estimation of nucleated cell counts relied on the amplification of reference gene primers. TCRdb's copy holds only in-frame clones and misses some; the assay was immunoSEQ multiplex PCR. From that table come the V and J calls and clone size; the DNA was used to work out D and trimming. Counted here are tens of thousands of clones, around four fifths occurring once; the ten biggest clones make up more than 25%. The CDR3 covers 16 residues. Germline values: CDR1 MDHEN, CDR2 SYDVKM. V shed 0 bases and J shed 3 bases, with 15 bases lying between them. A single count supports this clone.

This chain uses TRBV28 with TRBJ2-7; no clear D. The clonotype was recovered from a woman older than 75 with active or convalescent COVID-19. What was sequenced was peripheral blood. CDR3 region: CASSLWENGYFYEQYF. CDR3 in DNA: TGTGCCAGCAGTTTATGGGAAAACGGGTACTTCTACGAGCAGTACTTC.